The 19 T cell receptor beta chains in this list originate from one sample, sequenced in a study of cytomegalovirus exposure and HLA in healthy donors (dated 2017 in TCRdb). The method was the immunoSEQ multiplex PCR assay. In TCRdb, the immuneACCESS table is reduced to in-frame sequences with V and J assigned. These tables do not hold every clone; where another copy was compared, an unresolved V gene accounts for under half, and the others remain unexplained. The sample profile shows roughly 100,000 clones; around 96% of them were found once. The top ten clones comprise 0.7% to 0.9% of the sample. Input material: PBMCs. The receptors were sampled from a woman between 18 and 29 years old in good health and CMV-seronegative.

The chain recombines TRBV4-1 with TRBJ2-7; 9 nucleotides match TRBD1. The CDR3 covers 15 residues. V gave up 5 bases and J gave up 2 bases; unmatched junction bases: 7. Germline-derived CDR1 and CDR2 are MGHRA and YSYEKL. The CDR3, as DNA: TGCGCCAGCAGCAAAGGACAGGGGCAACCCTACGAGCAGTACTTC. Translated, it gives CASSKGQGQPYEQYF.

The chain combines TRBV7-2 with TRBJ1-1; D is ambiguous. Germline values: CDR1 SGHTA, CDR2 FQGNSA. CDR3 length equals 14 residues. V lost 5 bases and J lost 5, with 15 bases in between. In DNA, the CDR3 is TGTGCCAGCAGCCCGCGGGCGTCATGGACTGAAGCTTTCTTT. It yields the protein CASSPRASWTEAFF.

The chain is built from TRBV30 and TRBJ1-4; 10 bases line up with TRBD1. The germline gives CDR1 GTSNPN, CDR2 SVGIG (reference sequence). V lost 1 base and J lost 0; bases outside the gene matches: 2. CDR3 size: 16 residues. CDR3: CAWSAGQGATNEKLFF. CDR3 bases: TGTGCCTGGAGTGCCGGACAGGGGGCAACTAATGAAAAACTGTTTTTT. The whole variable domain, filled in from reference TRBV30 and TRBJ1-4, reads SQTIHQWPATLVQPVGSPLSLECTVEGTSNPNLYWYRQAAGRGLQLLFYSVGIGQISSEVPQNLSASRPQDRQFILSSKKLLLSDSGFYLCAWSAGQGATNEKLFFGSGTQLSVL.

The chain links TRBV25-1 to TRBJ1-4, with D hard to call. CDR3 length: 14 amino acids. CDR1 and CDR2 from the germline V gene are MGHDK and SYGVNS. V was clipped by 3 bases and J by 10 bases, with 15 bases between them. The CDR3, as DNA: TGTGCCAGCAGTGACTCCTTCGGGTTCGGAAAACTGTTTTTT. It yields the protein CASSDSFGFGKLFF.

The chain carries TRBV4-1 and TRBJ2-1; D is unclear. In germline, CDR1 is MGHRA, CDR2 YSYEKL. CDR3 size: 16 residues. The ends were cut back, 1 base at V and 0 bases at J, with 10 bases in the middle. The CDR3 spells CASSQVSSSSYNEQFF. The CDR3 region has the DNA TGCGCCAGCAGCCAAGTATCCTCGTCCTCCTACAATGAGCAGTTCTTC.

The rearrangement links TRBV6-1 to TRBJ2-3; no firm D call. V was trimmed by 7 bases and J by 0 bases, leaving 8 bases between them. This CDR3 contains 13 residues. Germline CDR1 MNHNS, CDR2 SASEGT. The CDR3: CASNNPSTDTQYF. The CDR3 nucleotides are TGTGCCAGCAATAATCCTAGCACAGATACGCAGTATTTT.

The chain is built from TRBV2 and TRBJ2-7, with TRBD1 matching over 11 bases. The CDR3 consists of 14 residues. Germline CDR1 reads SNHLY; CDR2 reads FYNNEI. V lost 6 bases and J lost 4; bases outside the gene matches: 5. The DNA of the CDR3 is TGTGCCAGCAGGGACGGGACAGGGGGATACGAGCAGTACTTC. This encodes CASRDGTGGYEQYF. Filled out from reference TRBV2 and TRBJ2-7, the complete variable domain reads EPEVTQTPSHQVTQMGQEVILRCVPISNHLYFYWYRQILGQKVEFLVSFYNNEISEKSEIFDDQFSVERPDGSNFTLKIRSTKLEDSAMYFCASRDGTGGYEQYFGPGTRLTVT.

The chain combines TRBV7-9 with TRBJ2-7, with D possibly TRBD2 on 5 matching bases. The length of the CDR3 is 11 residues. In germline, CDR1 is SEHNR, CDR2 FQNEAQ (reference sequence). Here the CDR3 reads CATAREYEQYF. As DNA, the CDR3 is TGTGCAACAGCACGGGAATACGAGCAGTACTTC.

This clone occurred once. The chain joins TRBV5-1 to TRBJ2-5, with D unclear. The J call may be mistaken, given a closer DNA end match to TRBJ2-7. CDR1 and CDR2 (germline): SGHRS, YFSETQ. The CDR3 runs to 11 residues. CDR3 region: CASSFSYEQYF. In nucleotides, the CDR3 is TGCGCCAGCAGCTTCTCCTACGAGCAGTACTTC.

The chain joins TRBV2 to TRBJ2-5; possible D gene TRBD2, 6 bases. Per germline, CDR1 SNHLY and CDR2 FYNNEI. The ends were cut back, 5 bases at V and 1 base at J, with 20 bases in the middle. This CDR3 contains 17 residues. The CDR3 DNA is TGTGCCAGCAGTCGACTTCAGACTTTAGCGGTCCAAGAGACCCAGTACTTC. Its translation: CASSRLQTLAVQETQYF.

The chain carries TRBV15 and TRBJ1-1; a weak D match, TRBD1 (5 bases). Germline V gene sequence: CDR1 LNHNV, CDR2 YYDKDF (reference sequence). The V end lost 8 bases, the J end lost 6 bases, and 10 bases lay between the germline ends. This CDR3 comprises 11 residues. CDR3 coding DNA: TGTGCCACCGGGGGGGGACCTGAAGCTTTCTTT. Encoded protein: CATGGGPEAFF.

V is TRBV6-5 and J is TRBJ2-2; weak D call: TRBD2 (5 bases). The germline V gene has CDR1 MNHEY and CDR2 SVGAGI. The V gene lost 6 bases and the J gene lost 5 bases, with 10 bases spanning the gap. This CDR3 spans 13 amino acids. CDR3 residues: CASSGIATGELFF. For the CDR3, the DNA is TGTGCCAGCAGCGGGATCGCAACCGGGGAGCTGTTTTTT.

The rearrangement links TRBV7-2 to TRBJ2-2; D gene unclear. Germline CDR1 SGHTA, CDR2 FQGNSA. The ends were cut back, 1 base at V and 4 bases at J, with 10 bases in the middle. The CDR3 totals 15 residues. The CDR3 region has the DNA TGTGCCAGCAGCTTAGGTTTTCAGTTCACCGGGGAGCTGTTTTTT. This translates into CASSLGFQFTGELFF.

This chain links TRBV11-2 with TRBJ2-7; tentative D call: TRBD2 (5 bases). The germline V gene has CDR1 SGHAT and CDR2 FQNNGV. With 5 bases removed from V and 7 bases from J, the gap between germline ends came to 15 bases. This CDR3 region has 13 residues. The CDR3 loop is CASSRSGPGEQYF. The CDR3 region has the DNA TGTGCCAGCAGCCGAAGCGGCCCCGGGGAGCAGTACTTC.

This sequence joins TRBV6-1 and TRBJ2-7; TRBD1 matches 11 bases. V gave up 7 bases and J gave up 6 bases; unmatched junction bases: 11. Per the germline V gene, CDR1 is MNHNS and CDR2 is SASEGT. The CDR3 sequence is 15 residues long. The CDR3 is CASILGEDRGREQYF. CDR3 nucleotides: TGTGCCAGCATTCTCGGGGAGGACAGGGGGCGCGAGCAGTACTTC.

J is TRBJ2-3 and V is TRBV30; a weak D match, TRBD2 (6 bases). There are 14 residues in the CDR3. Trimming took 2 bases from V and 5 from J, leaving 14 bases between them. The germline gives CDR1 GTSNPN, CDR2 SVGIG (reference sequence). The CDR3 DNA reads TGTGCCTGGAGTCGAGACGGGGGTCGAGATACGCAGTATTTT. Its translation is CAWSRDGGRDTQYF.

The chain links TRBV5-8 to TRBJ2-5; D is perhaps TRBD1 (7 bases). Germline CDR1 is SGHTS and CDR2 is YDEGEE. Trimming removed 3 bases at V and 5 bases at J, with 14 bases between. The CDR3 is 14 residues long. The CDR3, as DNA: TGTGCCAGCAGCTCCAGGGGGAGGTTGGAGACCCAGTACTTC. It is translated as CASSSRGRLETQYF.

The chain has TRBV18 and TRBJ1-2; D not certain. The V gene lost 4 bases and the J gene lost 4 bases, with 10 bases spanning the gap. CDR1 and CDR2 (germline): KGHSH, LQKENI. The CDR3 runs to 13 residues. DNA for the CDR3: TGTGCCAGCTCACTCGACATCCTCTATGGCTACACCTTC. Its protein product is CASSLDILYGYTF.

This clone is a singleton in its sample. In DNA form, the CDR3 reads TGTGCCAGCAGCCTAGGGGGCCAGGGACAGCCCCAGCATTTT. It specifies CASSLGGQGQPQHF. The J gene is TRBJ1-5, the V gene TRBV7-6, with TRBD1 matching over 7 bases. This CDR3 spans 14 amino acids. V was pared by 5 bases and J by 7 bases, with 8 bases of the junction left unmatched. Germline V gene data show CDR1 as SGHVS and CDR2 as FNYEAQ.